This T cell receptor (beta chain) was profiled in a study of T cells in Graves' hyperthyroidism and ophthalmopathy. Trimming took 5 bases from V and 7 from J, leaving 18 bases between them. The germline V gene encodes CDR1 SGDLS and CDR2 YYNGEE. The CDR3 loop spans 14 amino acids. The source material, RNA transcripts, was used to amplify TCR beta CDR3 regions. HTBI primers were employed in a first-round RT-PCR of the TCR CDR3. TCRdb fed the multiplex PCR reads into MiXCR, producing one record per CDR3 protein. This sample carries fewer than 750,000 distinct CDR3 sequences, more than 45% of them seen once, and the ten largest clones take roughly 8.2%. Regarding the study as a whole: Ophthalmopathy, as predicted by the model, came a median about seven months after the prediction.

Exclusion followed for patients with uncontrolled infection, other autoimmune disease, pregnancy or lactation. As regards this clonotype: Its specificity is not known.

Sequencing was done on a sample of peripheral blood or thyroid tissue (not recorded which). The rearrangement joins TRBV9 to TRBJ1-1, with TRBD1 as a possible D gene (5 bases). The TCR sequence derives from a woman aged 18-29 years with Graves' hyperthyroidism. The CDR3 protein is CASSQIGGDVEAFF. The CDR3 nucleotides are TGTGCCAGCAGTCAAATTGGGGGAGACGTTGAAGCTTTCTTT.